Below, 15 T cell receptor beta chains from the same sample are listed, as sequenced in a study of Japanese encephalitis immunity and Zika vaccine responses. TCRdb re-analysed the 5' RACE reads in MiXCR, keeping a single row per CDR3 protein. The sample contains over a hundred distinct CDR3 sequences, about 16% of which appear only once. PBMCs were CFSE-labeled and cultured for 5 to 7 days with peptide pools at 0.9 to 1 ug/mL each. Live CD56-CD19-CD16-CD3+CD4+ cells with low CFSE were sorted unfixed as proliferating CD4 T cells. The source was antigen-activated CD4+ T cells from blood, cultured, collected during a Zika inactivated vaccine study. The receptors originated from an adult woman who received an inactivated Zika virus vaccine.

In this sample, this clonotype is large. The V gene is TRBV29-1, the J gene TRBJ2-5, with D hard to call. V lost 0 bases and J lost 5, with 10 bases in between. Per the germline V gene, CDR1 is SQVTM and CDR2 is ANQGSEA. The CDR3 contains 13 residues. This CDR3 reads CSVEEGPVETQYF. The DNA of the CDR3 is TGCAGCGTTGAAGAGGGCCCTGTGGAGACCCAGTACTTC. The full variable domain, its missing parts supplied by reference TRBV29-1 and TRBJ2-5, is SAVISQKPSRDICQRGTSLTIQCQVDSQVTMMFWYRQQPGQSLTLIATANQGSEATYESGFVIDKFPISRPNLTFSTLTVSNMSPEDSSIYLCSVEEGPVETQYFGPGTRLLVL.

This clonotype is large in the sample. The gene calls are TRBV28 and TRBJ2-7; D unclear. Trimming left V 3 bases short and J 6 bases short, with 9 bases between. This CDR3 has 12 residues. Per germline, CDR1 MDHEN and CDR2 SYDVKM. CDR3 sequence (DNA): TGTGCCAGCAGTTTGGAGATCGGCGAGCAGTACTTC. It specifies CASSLEIGEQYF.

This clonotype is hyperexpanded by share. The rearrangement uses TRBV4-3 and TRBJ2-3; D tentatively reads TRBD1 or TRBD2 (5 bases each). Germline CDR1 reads LGHNA; CDR2 reads YSLEER. The V end lost 1 base, the J end lost 9 bases, and 11 bases lay between the germline ends. The CDR3 loop spans 13 amino acids. CDR3 in amino acids: CASSQGDQDTQYF. In DNA form, the CDR3 reads TGCGCCAGCAGCCAAGGGGACCAGGACACGCAGTATTTT.

This clonotype is large in the sample. The V and J genes are TRBV18 and TRBJ2-2; tentatively, D is TRBD1 (6 bases). The germline V gene has CDR1 KGHSH and CDR2 LQKENI. This CDR3 is 14 amino acids long. Trimming removed 6 bases at V and 4 bases at J, with 12 bases between. The CDR3 DNA sequence: TGTGCCAGCTCCCAAGGGGGTCTCACCGGGGAGCTGTTTTTT. Its protein product is CASSQGGLTGELFF.

By proportion, this clonotype is large (0.1 to 1%). The chain uses TRBV20-1 and TRBJ2-1; 10 bases are shared with TRBD2. Germline CDR1 is DFQATT and CDR2 is SNEGSKA (reference sequence). The CDR3 extends over 14 amino acids. V lost 0 bases and J lost 8; bases outside the gene matches: 4. The CDR3 bases are TGCAGTGCTAGAGATTGGGGGACTAGCGATGAGCAGTTCTTC. Translating gives CSARDWGTSDEQFF.

By share, this clonotype ranks as hyperexpanded (1% or more). The genes are TRBV19 and TRBJ1-1, with unresolved D. Trimming stripped 1 base from V and 5 bases from J, with 14 bases between. The CDR3 is 15 residues long. Germline loops: CDR1 LNHDA, CDR2 SQIVND (reference sequence). As DNA, the CDR3 is TGTGCCAGTAGTATAGTGGAGACGGCGAAAACTGAAGCTTTCTTT. This codes for CASSIVETAKTEAFF.

This clonotype is labeled as hyperexpanded (1% or more). The genes are TRBV28 and TRBJ1-3; D is ambiguous. The length of the CDR3 is 11 residues. V gave up 7 bases and J gave up 4 bases, with 5 bases separating them. Per germline, CDR1 MDHEN and CDR2 SYDVKM. CDR3 in DNA: TGTGCCAGCAAACACGGAAACACCATATATTTT. It translates to CASKHGNTIYF.

By share of the sample, this clonotype is medium-sized. The J gene is TRBJ2-3, the V gene TRBV7-2, with a weak D call TRBD2 (7 bases). The CDR3 covers 15 residues. V was pared by 7 bases and J by 3 bases, with 17 bases between. Germline values: CDR1 SGHTA, CDR2 FQGNSA. The CDR3 bases are TGTGCCAGCACCCCGGGGGGCCAGGTAACAGATACGCAGTATTTT. Translated: CASTPGGQVTDTQYF. Supplemented by reference TRBV7-2 and TRBJ2-3, the full variable domain reads GAGVSQSPSNKVTEKGKDVELRCDPISGHTALYWYRQSLGQGLEFLIYFQGNSAPDKSGLPSDRFSAERTGGSVSTLTIQRTQQEDSAVYLCASTPGGQVTDTQYFGPGTRLTVL.

By sample fraction, this clonotype is hyperexpanded. J is TRBJ2-7 and V is TRBV5-1; 8 bases fit TRBD2. This CDR3 is built from 14 residues. Per germline, CDR1 SGHRS and CDR2 YFSETQ. Germline trimming cut 5 bases from V and 1 base from J; bases unmatched to any gene: 5. The CDR3 here is CASRDLAGSYEQYF. CDR3 DNA sequence: TGCGCCAGCAGAGATCTAGCGGGTTCCTACGAGCAGTACTTC.

This clonotype ranks as hyperexpanded (1% or more). The rearrangement joins TRBV4-1 to TRBJ1-3; perhaps TRBD1 as D (5 bases). V was clipped by 1 base and J by 9 bases, with 25 bases between them. Germline assignment: CDR1 MGHRA and CDR2 YSYEKL. This CDR3 region has 18 residues. CDR3 region: CASSQARSGHPLIGTIYF. For the CDR3, the DNA is TGCGCCAGCAGCCAAGCACGATCCGGACACCCTTTGATTGGCACCATATATTTT.

This clonotype is categorized as medium-sized. The chain joins TRBV2 to TRBJ2-7, with TRBD1 matching over 11 bases. V lost 6 bases and J lost 2; bases outside the gene matches: 0. CDR3 length equals 13 residues. The germline gives CDR1 SNHLY, CDR2 FYNNEI. CDR3 amino acids: CASRGQGAYEQYF. For the CDR3, the DNA is TGTGCCAGCAGGGGACAGGGGGCCTACGAGCAGTACTTC.

This clonotype is labeled as large (0.1 to 1%). The chain uses TRBV5-1 and TRBJ1-1, with D unresolved. V lost 9 bases and J lost 1, with 10 bases in between. Germline loops: CDR1 SGHRS, CDR2 YFSETQ. The CDR3 runs to 12 residues. CDR3 nucleotide sequence: TGCGCCACAAGAAACCCGAACACTGAAGCTTTCTTT. Translating it yields CATRNPNTEAFF.

In this sample, this clonotype is large. V usage is TRBV5-1 and J usage is TRBJ2-5; no firm D call. With 0 bases removed from V and 5 bases from J, the gap between germline ends came to 20 bases. CDR1 is SGHRS, CDR2 YFSETQ, per germline. This CDR3 contains 17 residues. CDR3 bases: TGCGCCAGCAGCTTGGCCGGAACGGCTAAATCCGGGGAGACCCAGTACTTC. Translated: CASSLAGTAKSGETQYF.

Judged by abundance, this clonotype is large. The chain joins TRBV20-1 to TRBJ1-3; no clear D gene. This CDR3 comprises 13 residues. Germline CDR1 reads DFQATT; CDR2 reads SNEGSKA (reference sequence). Trimming pared 6 bases from V and 2 bases from J, leaving 11 bases between. The CDR3 DNA is TGCAGTGCGCCCATAGGTGCTGGAAACACCATATATTTT. This encodes CSAPIGAGNTIYF.

This clonotype is large by share. The chain couples TRBV3-1 to TRBJ1-1; D unclear. The germline CDR1 and CDR2 sequences are LGHDT and YNNKEL (reference sequence). V was trimmed by 3 bases and J by 5 bases, leaving 16 bases between them. This CDR3 spans 15 amino acids. This chain's CDR3 is CASSQYYGERTEAFF. In DNA, the CDR3 is TGTGCCAGCAGCCAGTACTACGGCGAGCGTACTGAAGCTTTCTTT.